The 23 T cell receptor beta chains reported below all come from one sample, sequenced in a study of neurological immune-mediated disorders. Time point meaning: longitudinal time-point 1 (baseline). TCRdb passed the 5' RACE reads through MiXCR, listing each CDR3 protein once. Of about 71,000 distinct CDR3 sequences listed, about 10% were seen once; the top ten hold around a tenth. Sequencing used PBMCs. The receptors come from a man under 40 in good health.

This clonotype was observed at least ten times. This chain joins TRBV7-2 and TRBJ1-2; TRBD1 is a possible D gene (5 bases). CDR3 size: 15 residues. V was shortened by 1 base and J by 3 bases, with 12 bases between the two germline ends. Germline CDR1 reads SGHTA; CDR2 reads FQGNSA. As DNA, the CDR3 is TGTGCCAGCAGCTTAGACCCCAGGGCCCACTATGGCTACACCTTC. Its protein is CASSLDPRAHYGYTF.

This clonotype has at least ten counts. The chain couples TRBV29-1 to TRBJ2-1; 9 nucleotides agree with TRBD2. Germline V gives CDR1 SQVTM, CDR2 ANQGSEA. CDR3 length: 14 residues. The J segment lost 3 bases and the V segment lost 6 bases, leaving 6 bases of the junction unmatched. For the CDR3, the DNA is TGCAGCGTCCAGACTAGCGGAAACTACAATGAGCAGTTCTTC. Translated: CSVQTSGNYNEQFF.

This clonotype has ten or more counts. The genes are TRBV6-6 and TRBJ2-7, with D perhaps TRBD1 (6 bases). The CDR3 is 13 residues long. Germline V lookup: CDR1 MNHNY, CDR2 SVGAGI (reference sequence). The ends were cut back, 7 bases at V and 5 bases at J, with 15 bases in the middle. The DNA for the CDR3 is TGTGCCAGCAACCACCTCAGGGGCCACGAGCAGTACTTC. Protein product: CASNHLRGHEQYF.

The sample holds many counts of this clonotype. The CDR3 sequence is CASSMGTGDQPQHF. CDR3 DNA sequence: TGTGCCAGTAGTATGGGTACAGGGGATCAGCCCCAGCATTTT. The V gene is TRBV19, the J gene TRBJ1-5; 7 positions agree with TRBD1. This CDR3 spans 14 amino acids. V shed 3 bases and J 5 bases; nucleotides not matched to a gene: 4. Per germline, CDR1 LNHDA and CDR2 SQIVND (reference sequence).

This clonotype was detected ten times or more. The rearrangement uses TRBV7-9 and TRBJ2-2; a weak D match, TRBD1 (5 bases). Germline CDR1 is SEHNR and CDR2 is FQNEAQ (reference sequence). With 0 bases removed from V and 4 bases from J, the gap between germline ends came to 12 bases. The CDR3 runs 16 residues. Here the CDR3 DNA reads TGTGCCAGCAGCTTAGCGGGTGGACATACCACCGGGGAGCTGTTTTTT. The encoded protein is CASSLAGGHTTGELFF.

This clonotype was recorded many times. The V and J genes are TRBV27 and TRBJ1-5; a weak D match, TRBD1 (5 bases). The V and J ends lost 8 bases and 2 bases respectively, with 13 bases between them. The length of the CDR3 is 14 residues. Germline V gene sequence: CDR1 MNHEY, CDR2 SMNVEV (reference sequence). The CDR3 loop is CASGAGGGNQPQHF. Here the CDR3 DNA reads TGTGCCAGCGGTGCCGGAGGGGGCAATCAGCCCCAGCATTTT.

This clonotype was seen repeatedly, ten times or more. CDR3 sequence reads: CSARGVESQPQHF. CDR3 nucleotide sequence: TGCAGTGCTAGAGGAGTCGAGAGTCAGCCCCAGCATTTT. The rearrangement uses TRBV20-1 and TRBJ1-5; D gene unclear. The V and J ends lost 1 base and 6 bases respectively, with 10 bases between them. The CDR3 extends over 13 amino acids. Looked up from germline, CDR1 is DFQATT and CDR2 is SNEGSKA (reference sequence).

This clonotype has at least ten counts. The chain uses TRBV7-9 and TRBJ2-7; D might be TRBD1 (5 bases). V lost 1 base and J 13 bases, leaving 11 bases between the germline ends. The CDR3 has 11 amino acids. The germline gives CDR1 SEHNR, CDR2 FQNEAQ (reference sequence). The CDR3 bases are TGTGCCAGCAGCTTAGGTGGAAGGGGCTACTTC. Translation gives CASSLGGRGYF.

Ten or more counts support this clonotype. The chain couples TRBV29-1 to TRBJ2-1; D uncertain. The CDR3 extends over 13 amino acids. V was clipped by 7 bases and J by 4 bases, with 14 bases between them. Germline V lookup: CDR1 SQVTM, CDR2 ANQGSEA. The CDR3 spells CSAPGRNYNEQFF. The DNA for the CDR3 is TGCAGCGCCCCAGGCAGAAATTACAATGAGCAGTTCTTC.

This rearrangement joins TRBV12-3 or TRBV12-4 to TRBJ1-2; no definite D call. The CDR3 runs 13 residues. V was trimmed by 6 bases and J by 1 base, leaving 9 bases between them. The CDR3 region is CASRATVNYGYTF. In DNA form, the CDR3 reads TGTGCCAGCAGGGCCACAGTTAACTATGGCTACACCTTC.

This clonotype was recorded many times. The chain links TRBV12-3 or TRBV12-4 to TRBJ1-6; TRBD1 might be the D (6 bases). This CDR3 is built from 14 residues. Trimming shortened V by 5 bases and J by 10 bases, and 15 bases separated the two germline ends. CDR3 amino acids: CASSETGWESPLHF. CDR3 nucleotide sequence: TGTGCCAGCAGTGAAACAGGGTGGGAATCACCCCTCCACTTT.

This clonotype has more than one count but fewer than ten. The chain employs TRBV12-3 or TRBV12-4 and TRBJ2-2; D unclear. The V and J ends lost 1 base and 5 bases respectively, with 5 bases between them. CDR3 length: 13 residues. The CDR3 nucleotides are TGTGCCAGCAGTTTAGGGTTTACCGGGGAGCTGTTTTTT. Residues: CASSLGFTGELFF.

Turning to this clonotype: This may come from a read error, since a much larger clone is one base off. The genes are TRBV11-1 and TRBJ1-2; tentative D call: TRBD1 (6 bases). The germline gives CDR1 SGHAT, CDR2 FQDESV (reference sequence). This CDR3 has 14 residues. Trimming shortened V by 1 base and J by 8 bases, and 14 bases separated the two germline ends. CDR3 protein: CASSLGNRAGGYTF. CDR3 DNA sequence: TGTGCCAGCAGCTTAGGGAACAGGGCTGGCGGCTACACCTTC. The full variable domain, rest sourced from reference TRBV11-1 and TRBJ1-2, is EAEVAQSPRYKITEKSQAVAFWCDPISGHATLYWYRQILGQGPELLVQFQDESVVDDSQLPKDRFSAERLKGVDSTLKIQPAELGDSAMYLCASSLGNRAGGYTFGSGTRLTVV.

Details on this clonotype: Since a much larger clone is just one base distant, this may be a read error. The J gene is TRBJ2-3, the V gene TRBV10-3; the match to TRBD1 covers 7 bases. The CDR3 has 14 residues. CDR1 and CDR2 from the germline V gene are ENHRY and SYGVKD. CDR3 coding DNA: TGTGTCATCAGTGGGGAGACAGGGACAGATACGCAGTATTTT. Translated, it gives CVISGETGTDTQYF.

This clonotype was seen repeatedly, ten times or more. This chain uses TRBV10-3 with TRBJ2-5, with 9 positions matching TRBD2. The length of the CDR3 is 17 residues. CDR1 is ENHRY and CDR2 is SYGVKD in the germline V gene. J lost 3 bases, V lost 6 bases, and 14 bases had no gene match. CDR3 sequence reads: CAIRGNVVAGVEETQYF. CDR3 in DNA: TGTGCCATCAGGGGCAATGTCGTAGCGGGAGTGGAAGAGACCCAGTACTTC.

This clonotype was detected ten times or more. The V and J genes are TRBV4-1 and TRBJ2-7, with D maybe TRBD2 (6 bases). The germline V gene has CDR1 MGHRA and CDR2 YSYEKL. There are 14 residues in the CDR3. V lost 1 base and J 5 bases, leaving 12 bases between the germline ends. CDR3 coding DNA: TGCGCCAGCAGCCAAGGGGGGGTGACCCACGAGCAGTACTTC. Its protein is CASSQGGVTHEQYF.

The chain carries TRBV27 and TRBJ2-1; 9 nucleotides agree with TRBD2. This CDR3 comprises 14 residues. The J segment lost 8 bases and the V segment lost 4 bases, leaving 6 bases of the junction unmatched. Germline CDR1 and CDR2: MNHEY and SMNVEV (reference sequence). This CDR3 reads CASSSSGIGYEQFF. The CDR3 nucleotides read TGTGCCAGCAGTTCTAGCGGGATTGGCTATGAGCAGTTCTTC.

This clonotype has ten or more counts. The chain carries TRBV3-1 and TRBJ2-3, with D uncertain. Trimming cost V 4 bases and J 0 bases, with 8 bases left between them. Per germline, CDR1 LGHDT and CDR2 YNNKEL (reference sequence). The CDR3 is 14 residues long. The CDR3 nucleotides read TGTGCCAGCAGCCCAGCGTCTAGCACAGATACGCAGTATTTT. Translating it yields CASSPASSTDTQYF.

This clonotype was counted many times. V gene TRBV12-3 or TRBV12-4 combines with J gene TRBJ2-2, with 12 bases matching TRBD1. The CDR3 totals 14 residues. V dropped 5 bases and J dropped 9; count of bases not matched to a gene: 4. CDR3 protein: CASSTGTGGWELFF. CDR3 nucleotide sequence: TGTGCCAGCAGTACGGGGACAGGGGGCTGGGAGCTGTTTTTT.

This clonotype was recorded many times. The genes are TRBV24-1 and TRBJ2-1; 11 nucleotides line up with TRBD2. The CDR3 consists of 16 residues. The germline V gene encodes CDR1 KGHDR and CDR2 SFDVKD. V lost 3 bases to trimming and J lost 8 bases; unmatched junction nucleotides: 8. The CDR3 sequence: CATSDETSGSSYEQFF. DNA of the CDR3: TGTGCCACCAGTGATGAAACTAGCGGGAGTAGTTATGAGCAGTTCTTC.

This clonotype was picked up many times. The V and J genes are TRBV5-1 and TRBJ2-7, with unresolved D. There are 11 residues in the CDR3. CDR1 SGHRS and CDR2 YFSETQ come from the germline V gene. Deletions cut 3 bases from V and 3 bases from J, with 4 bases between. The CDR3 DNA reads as TGCGCCAGCAGCTCTAGCTACGAGCAGTACTTC. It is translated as CASSSSYEQYF.

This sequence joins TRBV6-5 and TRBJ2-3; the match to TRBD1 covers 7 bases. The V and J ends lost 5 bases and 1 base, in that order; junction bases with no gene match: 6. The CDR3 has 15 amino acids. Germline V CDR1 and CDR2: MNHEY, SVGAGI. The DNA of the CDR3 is TGTGCCAGCAGTGACAGGGTCGTGGGCACAGATACGCAGTATTTT. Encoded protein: CASSDRVVGTDTQYF.

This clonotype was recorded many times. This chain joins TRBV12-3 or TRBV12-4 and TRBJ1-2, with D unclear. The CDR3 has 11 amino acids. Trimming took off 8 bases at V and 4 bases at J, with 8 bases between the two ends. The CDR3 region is CASGNIYGYTF. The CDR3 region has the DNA TGTGCCAGCGGTAATATCTATGGCTACACCTTC.